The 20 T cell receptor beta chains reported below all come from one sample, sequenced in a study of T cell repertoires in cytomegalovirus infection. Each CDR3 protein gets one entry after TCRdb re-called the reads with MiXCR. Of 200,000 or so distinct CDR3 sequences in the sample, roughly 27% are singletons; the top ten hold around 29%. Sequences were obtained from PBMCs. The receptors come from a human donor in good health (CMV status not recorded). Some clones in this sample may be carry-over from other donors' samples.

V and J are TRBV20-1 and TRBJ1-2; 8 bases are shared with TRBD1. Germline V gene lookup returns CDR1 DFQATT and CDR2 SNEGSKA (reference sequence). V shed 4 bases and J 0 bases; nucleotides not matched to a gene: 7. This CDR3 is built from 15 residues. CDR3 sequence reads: CSATLDREPNYGYTF. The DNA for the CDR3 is TGCAGTGCTACTTTGGACAGGGAGCCTAACTATGGCTACACCTTC.

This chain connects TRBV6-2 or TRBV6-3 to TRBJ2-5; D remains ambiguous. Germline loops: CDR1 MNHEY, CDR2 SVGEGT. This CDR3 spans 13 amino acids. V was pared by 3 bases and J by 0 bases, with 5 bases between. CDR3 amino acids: CASSYQHQETQYF. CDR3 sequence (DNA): TGTGCCAGCAGTTATCAGCACCAAGAGACCCAGTACTTC.

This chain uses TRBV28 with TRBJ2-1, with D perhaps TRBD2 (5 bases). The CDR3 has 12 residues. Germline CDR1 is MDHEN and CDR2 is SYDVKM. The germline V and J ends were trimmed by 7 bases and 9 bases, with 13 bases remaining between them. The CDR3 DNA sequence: TGTGCCAGCAAAGAGGGTGTCGGTGAGCAGTTCTTC. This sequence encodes CASKEGVGEQFF.

DNA of the CDR3: TGTGCCAGCAGTTACTCTAGGGCAGGGAATCAGCCCCAGCATTTT. Protein product: CASSYSRAGNQPQHF. This chain joins TRBV6-5 and TRBJ1-5, with a possible D match to TRBD1 (5 bases). Germline values: CDR1 MNHEY, CDR2 SVGAGI. This CDR3 spans 15 amino acids. With 0 bases removed from V and 4 bases from J, the gap between germline ends came to 10 bases.

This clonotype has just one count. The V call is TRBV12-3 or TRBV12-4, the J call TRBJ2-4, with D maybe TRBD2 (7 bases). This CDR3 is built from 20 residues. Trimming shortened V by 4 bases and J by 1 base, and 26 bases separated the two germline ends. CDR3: CASSSPGRDKLGYAKNIQYF. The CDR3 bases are TGTGCCAGCAGTTCCCCAGGGAGGGACAAACTCGGATACGCCAAAAACATTCAGTACTTC.

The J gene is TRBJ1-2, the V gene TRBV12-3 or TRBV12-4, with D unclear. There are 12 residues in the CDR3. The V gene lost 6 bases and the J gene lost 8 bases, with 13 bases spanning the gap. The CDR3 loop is CASSRDHGGYTF. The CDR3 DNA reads TGTGCCAGCAGCCGGGATCATGGGGGCTACACCTTC.

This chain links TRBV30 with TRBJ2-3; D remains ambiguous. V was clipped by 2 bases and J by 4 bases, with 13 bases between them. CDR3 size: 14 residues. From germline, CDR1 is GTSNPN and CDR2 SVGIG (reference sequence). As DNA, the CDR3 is TGTGCCTGGAGTACCGGATCTGGCCCAGATACGCAGTATTTT. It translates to CAWSTGSGPDTQYF.

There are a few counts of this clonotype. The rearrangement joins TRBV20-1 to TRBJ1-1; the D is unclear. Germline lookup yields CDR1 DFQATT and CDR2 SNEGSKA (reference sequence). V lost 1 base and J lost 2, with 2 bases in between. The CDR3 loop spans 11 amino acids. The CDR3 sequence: CSARVNTEAFF. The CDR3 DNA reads TGCAGTGCTAGAGTAAACACTGAAGCTTTCTTT.

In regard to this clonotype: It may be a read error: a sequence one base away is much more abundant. The CDR3 DNA sequence: TGCAGCGTTCCGGGACAGGAAAACTATGGCGACACCTTC. It specifies CSVPGQENYGDTF. The chain combines TRBV29-1 with TRBJ1-2; TRBD1 aligns across 8 bases. The CDR3 is 13 amino acids. Germline loops: CDR1 SQVTM, CDR2 ANQGSEA.

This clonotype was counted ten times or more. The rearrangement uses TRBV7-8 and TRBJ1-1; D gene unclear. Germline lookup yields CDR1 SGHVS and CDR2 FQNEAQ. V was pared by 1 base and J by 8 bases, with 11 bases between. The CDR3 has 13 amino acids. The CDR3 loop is CASSLVAGSEAFF. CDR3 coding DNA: TGTGCCAGCAGCTTAGTGGCCGGATCCGAAGCTTTCTTT. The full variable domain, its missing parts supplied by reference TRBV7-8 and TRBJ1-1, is GAGVSQSPRYKVAKRGQDVALRCDPISGHVSLFWYQQALGQGPEFLTYFQNEAQLDKSGLPSDRFFAERPEGSVSTLKIQRTQQEDSAVYLCASSLVAGSEAFFGQGTRLTVV.

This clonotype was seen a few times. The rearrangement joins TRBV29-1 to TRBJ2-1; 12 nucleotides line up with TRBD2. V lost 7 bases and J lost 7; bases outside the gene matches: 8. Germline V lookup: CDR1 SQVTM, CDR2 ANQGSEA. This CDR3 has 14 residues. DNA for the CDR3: TGCAGCGCCGAGGTACTAGCGGGGGGTAATGAGCAGTTCTTC. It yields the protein CSAEVLAGGNEQFF.

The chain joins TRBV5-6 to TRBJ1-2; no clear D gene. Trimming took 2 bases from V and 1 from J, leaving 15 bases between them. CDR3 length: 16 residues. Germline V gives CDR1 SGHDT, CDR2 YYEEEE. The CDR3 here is CASSFGVTAFNYGYTF. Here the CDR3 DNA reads TGTGCCAGCAGCTTCGGCGTTACAGCTTTTAACTATGGCTACACCTTC.

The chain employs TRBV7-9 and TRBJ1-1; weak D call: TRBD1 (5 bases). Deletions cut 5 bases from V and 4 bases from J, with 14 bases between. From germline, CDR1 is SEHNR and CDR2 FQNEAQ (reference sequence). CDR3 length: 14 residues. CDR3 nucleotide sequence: TGTGCCAGCAGCGCCCGGGGGGGGGTCACTGAAGCTTTCTTT. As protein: CASSARGGVTEAFF.

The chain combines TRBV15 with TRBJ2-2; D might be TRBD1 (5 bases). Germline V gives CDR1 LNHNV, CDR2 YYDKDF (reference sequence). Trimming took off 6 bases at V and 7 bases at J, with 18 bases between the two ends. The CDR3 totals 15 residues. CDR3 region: CATSPGGQRDGELFF. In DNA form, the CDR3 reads TGTGCCACCAGTCCTGGTGGACAAAGGGACGGGGAGCTGTTTTTT.

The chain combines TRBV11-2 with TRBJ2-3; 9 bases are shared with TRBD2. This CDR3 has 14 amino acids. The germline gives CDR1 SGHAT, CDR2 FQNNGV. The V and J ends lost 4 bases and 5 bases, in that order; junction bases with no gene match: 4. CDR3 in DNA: TGTGCCAGCAGCTCCCAGCGGGGGGAAGATACGCAGTATTTT. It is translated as CASSSQRGEDTQYF.

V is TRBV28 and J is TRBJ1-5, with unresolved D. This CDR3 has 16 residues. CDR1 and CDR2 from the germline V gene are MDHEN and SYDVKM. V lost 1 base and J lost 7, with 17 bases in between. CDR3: CASSLSIGSSGQPQHF. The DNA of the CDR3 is TGTGCCAGCAGTTTATCCATAGGATCCTCGGGGCAGCCCCAGCATTTT.

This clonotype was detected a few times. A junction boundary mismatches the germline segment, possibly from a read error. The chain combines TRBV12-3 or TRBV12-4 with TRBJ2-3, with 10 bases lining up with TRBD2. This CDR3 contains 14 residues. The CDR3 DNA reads TGTGCCAGCAGGTCTAGCGGGGGCACCGATACGCAGTATTTT. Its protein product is CASRSSGGTDTQYF.

CDR3 loop: CASSRPGTRVSPLHF. For the CDR3, the DNA is TGTGCCAGCAGTAGGCCCGGGACAAGGGTGTCACCCCTCCACTTT. J is TRBJ1-6 and V is TRBV2, with TRBD1 as a possible D gene (6 bases). The CDR3 extends over 15 amino acids. Germline V CDR1 and CDR2: SNHLY, FYNNEI. The germline V and J ends were trimmed by 5 bases and 10 bases, with 18 bases remaining between them.

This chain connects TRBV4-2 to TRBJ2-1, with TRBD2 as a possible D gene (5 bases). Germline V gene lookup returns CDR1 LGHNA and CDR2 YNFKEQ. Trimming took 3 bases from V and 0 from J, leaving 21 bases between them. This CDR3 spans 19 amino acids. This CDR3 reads CASSQRAGFEKSSYNEQFF. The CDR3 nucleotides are TGTGCCAGCAGCCAGAGGGCTGGGTTTGAAAAAAGCTCCTACAATGAGCAGTTCTTC.

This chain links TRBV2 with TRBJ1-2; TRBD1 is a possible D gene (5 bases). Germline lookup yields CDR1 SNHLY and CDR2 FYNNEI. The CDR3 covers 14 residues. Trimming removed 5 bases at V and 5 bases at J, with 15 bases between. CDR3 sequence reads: CASSRRRDEYGYTF. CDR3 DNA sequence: TGTGCCAGCAGTCGACGCCGGGACGAATATGGCTACACCTTC.